The 23 T cell receptor beta chains below come from one sample, sequenced in a study of blood T cell repertoires in COVID-19. Measured with immunoSEQ multiplex PCR; TCRdb has only the in-frame clones, and not every one. There are 250,000 to 300,000 clones in the sample; about 87% occur only once, and roughly 3.9% lies in the top ten. The specimen was peripheral blood. The origin of the receptors is a woman aged 40 to 49 with acute or convalescent COVID-19.

V gene TRBV15 combines with J gene TRBJ1-5; D gene unclear. Germline lookup yields CDR1 LNHNV and CDR2 YYDKDF (reference sequence). This CDR3 is built from 12 residues. V lost 0 bases and J lost 6, with 3 bases in between. The CDR3 here is CATSRDIQPQHF. The CDR3 DNA follows: TGTGCCACCAGCAGAGACATTCAGCCCCAGCATTTT.

V is TRBV5-4 and J is TRBJ1-6; 8 bases are shared with TRBD1. Losses at the gene ends were 0 bases for V and 6 bases for J; bases not matched to a gene: 2. This CDR3 is built from 15 residues. CDR1 is SGHNT and CDR2 is YYREEE in the germline V gene (reference sequence). The CDR3 coding sequence is TGTGCCAGCAGCTTGGAACAGGGGGGTAATTCACCCCTCCACTTT. Amino acid sequence: CASSLEQGGNSPLHF.

The chain combines TRBV6-2 or TRBV6-3 with TRBJ2-5; 13 bases are a match to TRBD2. Germline V gene sequence: CDR1 MNHEY, CDR2 SVGEGT. The CDR3 contains 17 residues. V was clipped by 4 bases and J by 6 bases; unmatched bases: 11. CDR3 sequence: CASSSLTSGGTGKTQYF. The DNA of the CDR3 is TGTGCCAGCAGTTCCCTGACTAGCGGGGGGACTGGAAAGACCCAGTACTTC.

In its sample, this clone was seen once. The chain employs TRBV29-1 and TRBJ2-1; D is undetermined. The germline V gene has CDR1 SQVTM and CDR2 ANQGSEA. V was pared by 7 bases and J by 6 bases, with 7 bases between. This CDR3 is 10 amino acids long. The CDR3 here is CSAGVNEQFF. In DNA form, the CDR3 reads TGCAGCGCAGGAGTCAATGAGCAGTTCTTC.

This clone showed up just once. In DNA, the CDR3 is TGTGCCAGTAGTACCCAGGGCTCGTACTATGGCTACACCTTC. Protein: CASSTQGSYYGYTF. V and J are TRBV19 and TRBJ1-2; D is possibly TRBD1 (5 bases). Germline V gene sequence: CDR1 LNHDA, CDR2 SQIVND (reference sequence). The length of the CDR3 is 14 residues. With 4 bases removed from V and 3 bases from J, the gap between germline ends came to 12 bases.

The chain employs TRBV5-5 and TRBJ1-2, with 11 bases fitting TRBD1. V shed 2 bases, J shed 3 bases, and the junction held 6 bases outside the gene matches. The CDR3 is 16 residues long. Germline V gene lookup returns CDR1 SGHKS and CDR2 YYEKEE (reference sequence). For the CDR3, the DNA is TGTGCCAGCAGCTTCGGACAGGGGGCCTCAGACTATGGCTACACCTTC. Its protein is CASSFGQGASDYGYTF.

CDR3 amino acids: CASSLESGVNTGELFF. CDR3 sequence (DNA): TGCGCCAGCAGCTTGGAGTCAGGGGTTAACACCGGGGAGCTGTTTTTT. This rearrangement joins TRBV5-1 to TRBJ2-2, with D perhaps matching TRBD1 (6 bases). CDR1 and CDR2 from the germline V gene are SGHRS and YFSETQ. The CDR3 loop spans 16 amino acids. The germline V and J ends were trimmed by 0 bases and 2 bases, with 11 bases remaining between them.

J is TRBJ1-5 and V is TRBV5-6, with 7 bases fitting TRBD1. The CDR3 has 14 residues. Per the germline V gene, CDR1 is SGHDT and CDR2 is YYEEEE. Germline trimming cut 1 base from V and 6 bases from J; bases unmatched to any gene: 4. CDR3 sequence reads: CASSLSQGGQPQHF. The CDR3 nucleotides read TGTGCCAGCAGCTTGAGTCAGGGGGGTCAGCCCCAGCATTTT.

V gene TRBV19 combines with J gene TRBJ1-2, with D unresolved. V was cut by 6 bases and J by 6 bases, with 14 bases left in between. This CDR3 comprises 13 residues. The germline V gene has CDR1 LNHDA and CDR2 SQIVND (reference sequence). CDR3 sequence: CASRTDFANGYTF. For the CDR3, the DNA is TGTGCCAGTAGGACCGACTTTGCGAATGGCTACACCTTC. The full variable domain, its missing parts supplied by reference TRBV19 and TRBJ1-2, is DGGITQSPKYLFRKEGQNVTLSCEQNLNHDAMYWYRQDPGQGLRLIYYSQIVNDFQKGDIAEGYSVSREKKESFPLTVTSAQKNPTAFYLCASRTDFANGYTFGSGTRLTVV.

The chain uses TRBV10-1 and TRBJ2-7; D uncertain. The CDR3 spans 15 residues. Germline V lookup: CDR1 WNHNN, CDR2 SYGVQD (reference sequence). The V and J ends lost 4 bases and 3 bases respectively, with 16 bases between them. Written as DNA, the CDR3 is TGCGCCAGCAGTGGCCCCTCGGGTTTCGACTACGAGCAGTACGTC. It encodes CASSGPSGFDYEQYV.

The CDR3 DNA reads as TGTGCCAGCAGCCTTCCTCATTCACCCCTCCACTTT. It specifies CASSLPHSPLHF. The chain combines TRBV3-1 (or the pseudogene TRBV3-2) with TRBJ1-6; unclear D gene. V shed 4 bases and J shed 8 bases, with 6 bases lying between them. The CDR3 runs to 12 residues. Germline values: CDR1 LGHDT, CDR2 YNNKEL (reference sequence).

The chain combines TRBV10-3 with TRBJ1-6; TRBD1 agrees at 9 bases. The V segment lost 5 bases and the J segment 14 bases; nucleotides outside the gene matches: 10. Germline CDR1 and CDR2: ENHRY and SYGVKD. The length of the CDR3 is 14 residues. The CDR3 DNA reads as TGTGCCATCAGTCCGGGACAGGGTGGAGAGTCCCTCCACTTT. Amino acid sequence: CAISPGQGGESLHF.

The rearrangement joins TRBV5-6 to TRBJ1-2, with 8 bases lining up with TRBD1. The V gene's germline CDR1 is SGHDT and CDR2 YYEEEE. V shed 5 bases and J 6 bases; nucleotides not matched to a gene: 18. This CDR3 comprises 17 residues. The CDR3 DNA follows: TGTGCCAGCAGTAGACCAACCCCGGGACAGGATGCCCATGGCTACACCTTC. It is translated as CASSRPTPGQDAHGYTF.

The chain combines TRBV10-3 with TRBJ1-2; D ambiguous. The V gene's germline CDR1 is ENHRY and CDR2 SYGVKD. V lost 5 bases, J lost 0 bases, and 7 bases lay in between. CDR3 length: 13 residues. CDR3 amino acids: CAISRDTNYGYTF. CDR3 bases: TGTGCCATCAGTCGAGATACTAACTATGGCTACACCTTC.

This chain connects TRBV5-4 to TRBJ2-5, with D maybe TRBD2 (6 bases). The CDR3 has 14 amino acids. Per germline, CDR1 SGHNT and CDR2 YYREEE (reference sequence). With 6 bases removed from V and 5 bases from J, the gap between germline ends came to 17 bases. CDR3 nucleotides: TGTGCCAGCACGCCCGGGACTCAGATGGAGACCCAGTACTTC. It translates to CASTPGTQMETQYF.

V and J are TRBV5-4 and TRBJ1-1; 7 bases are a match to TRBD1. Germline values: CDR1 SGHNT, CDR2 YYREEE (reference sequence). The CDR3 extends over 18 amino acids. Losses at the gene ends were 0 bases for V and 4 bases for J; bases not matched to a gene: 15. Here the CDR3 reads CASSLDQKGARLGTEAFF. CDR3 nucleotide sequence: TGTGCCAGCAGCTTGGACCAGAAGGGGGCCCGGTTGGGCACTGAAGCTTTCTTT.

The chain is built from TRBV19 and TRBJ1-5, with D unclear. Germline values: CDR1 LNHDA, CDR2 SQIVND (reference sequence). The germline V and J ends were trimmed by 0 bases and 7 bases, with 10 bases remaining between them. The CDR3 totals 14 residues. The chain's CDR3 is CASSIDAVSQPQHF. The CDR3 nucleotides are TGTGCCAGTAGTATAGATGCGGTATCCCAGCCCCAGCATTTT.

The rearrangement uses TRBV9 and TRBJ1-3; 7 bases match TRBD1. CDR1 is SGDLS and CDR2 is YYNGEE in the germline V gene. The CDR3 is 18 amino acids. V dropped 4 bases and J dropped 0; count of bases not matched to a gene: 13. In DNA form, the CDR3 reads TGTGCCAGCAGCCCCCTTTTCCGGACAGGTATCTCTGGAAACACCATATATTTT. Translated, it gives CASSPLFRTGISGNTIYF.

The CDR3 DNA follows: TGCGCCAGCAGCTTGGCTCGTGGAAACACCATATATTTT. Its protein is CASSLARGNTIYF. The V call is TRBV5-1, the J call TRBJ1-3; D not certain. The CDR3 consists of 13 residues. Germline V gene sequence: CDR1 SGHRS, CDR2 YFSETQ. Deletions cut 0 bases from V and 3 bases from J, with 4 bases between.

The chain is built from TRBV19 and TRBJ2-1; 9 positions match TRBD1. Germline lookup yields CDR1 LNHDA and CDR2 SQIVND (reference sequence). CDR3 size: 15 residues. V shed 6 bases and J 7 bases; nucleotides not matched to a gene: 10. The CDR3 bases are TGTGCCAGTAGCGGCACAGGGGGCGCGCGGAATGAGCAGTTCTTC. Translation: CASSGTGGARNEQFF.

This clone was seen just once. This chain joins TRBV9 and TRBJ1-3; TRBD1 matches at 9 bases. The ends lost 3 bases at V and 4 bases at J; junction bases unmatched: 5. The germline CDR1 and CDR2 sequences are SGDLS and YYNGEE. The CDR3 sequence is 15 residues long. As DNA, the CDR3 is TGTGCCAGCAGCGAGACCGGGACAGGGGGAAACACCATATATTTT. This encodes CASSETGTGGNTIYF.

The chain has TRBV28 and TRBJ1-1, with D possibly TRBD1 on 5 matching bases. Germline lookup yields CDR1 MDHEN and CDR2 SYDVKM. V was cut by 2 bases and J by 0 bases, with 19 bases left in between. The CDR3 has 18 amino acids. Written as DNA, the CDR3 is TGTGCCAGCAGTTTAGTTGGACGGGTAGGGGCTATGAACACTGAAGCTTTCTTT. Translated, it gives CASSLVGRVGAMNTEAFF.

The chain links TRBV30 to TRBJ1-2; 7 nucleotides align to TRBD1. This CDR3 comprises 14 residues. The germline gives CDR1 GTSNPN, CDR2 SVGIG (reference sequence). The V gene end was trimmed by 4 bases and the J gene end by 0 bases; junction bases not matched to a gene: 5. In nucleotides, the CDR3 is TGTGCCTGGACCCGGGGACAGACTAACTATGGCTACACCTTC. Protein: CAWTRGQTNYGYTF. Looking up the rest from reference TRBV30 and TRBJ1-2 gives the full variable domain: SQTIHQWPATLVQPVGSPLSLECTVEGTSNPNLYWYRQAAGRGLQLLFYSVGIGQISSEVPQNLSASRPQDRQFILSSKKLLLSDSGFYLCAWTRGQTNYGYTFGSGTRLTVV.